This TCR beta chain stems from a study of T-cell reconstitution after alpha-beta-depleted transplantation in children. This CDR3 comprises 13 residues. During its preparation, the TCRbeta library received unique molecular identifiers. Each CDR3 protein is one row after TCRdb ran MiXCR on the PCR reads. The table lists just over 350,000 distinct CDR3 sequences, about an eighth of them singletons. This clonotype has ten or more counts. A junction end diverges from the germline sequence, so it may reflect a read error. V is TRBV12-3 or TRBV12-4 and J is TRBJ2-5; maybe TRBD2 (5 bases). Material: PBMCs, obtained from the stem cell graft. The sequence was collected from a human donor who donated a stem cell graft to a child with Fanconi anemia. The CDR3 coding sequence is TGTGCCAGCAGGCTGGACTCCCAAGATACCCAGTACTTC. As protein: CASRLDSQDTQYF.